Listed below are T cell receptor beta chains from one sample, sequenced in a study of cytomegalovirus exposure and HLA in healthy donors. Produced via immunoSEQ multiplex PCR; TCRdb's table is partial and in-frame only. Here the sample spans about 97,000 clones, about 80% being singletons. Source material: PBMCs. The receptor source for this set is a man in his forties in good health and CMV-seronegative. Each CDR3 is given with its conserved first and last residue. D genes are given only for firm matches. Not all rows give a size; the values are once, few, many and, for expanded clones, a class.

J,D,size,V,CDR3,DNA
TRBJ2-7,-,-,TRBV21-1,CASKGGRREQYF,TGTGCCAGCAAGGGGGGGCGTCGAGAGCAGTACTTC
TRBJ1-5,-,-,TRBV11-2,CASSLDGGDQPQHF,TGTGCCAGCAGCTTAGACGGGGGGGATCAGCCCCAGCATTTT
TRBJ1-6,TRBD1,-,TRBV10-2,CASSETGDGSPLHF,TGCGCCAGCAGTGAGACAGGGGATGGTTCACCCCTCCACTTT
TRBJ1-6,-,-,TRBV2,CASSPNQRNSPLHF,TGTGCCAGCAGCCCCAACCAGCGTAATTCACCCCTCCACTTT
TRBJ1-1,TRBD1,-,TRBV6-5,CASSESTGTREAFF,TGTGCCAGCAGTGAATCGACAGGGACCCGGGAAGCTTTCTTT
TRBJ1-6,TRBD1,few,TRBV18,CASSPPLTGTNSPLHF,TGTGCCAGCTCACCACCTCTGACAGGGACCAATTCACCCCTCCACTTT
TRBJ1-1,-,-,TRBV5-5,CASSLGHSNTEAFF,TGTGCCAGCAGCTTGGGACACTCGAACACTGAAGCTTTCTTT
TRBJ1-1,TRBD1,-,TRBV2,CASMGQPNTEAFF,TGTGCCAGCATGGGACAGCCCAACACTGAAGCTTTCTTT
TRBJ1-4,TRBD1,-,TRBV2,CASIETGGLEKLFF,TGTGCCAGCATTGAGACAGGGGGTCTTGAAAAACTGTTTTTT
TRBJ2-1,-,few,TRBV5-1,CASSDRDYNEQFF,TGCGCCAGCAGCGACCGGGACTACAATGAGCAGTTCTTC
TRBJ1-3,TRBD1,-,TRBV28,CASSSTGAGPNTIYF,TGTGCCAGCAGTTCTACAGGGGCCGGACCGAACACCATATATTTT
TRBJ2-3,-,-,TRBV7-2,CASSRAGTDTQYF,TGTGCCAGCAGCCGCGCGGGCACAGATACGCAGTATTTT
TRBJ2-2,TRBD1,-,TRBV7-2,CASSAGQGDGELFF,TGTGCCAGCAGCGCGGGACAGGGGGACGGGGAGCTGTTTTTT
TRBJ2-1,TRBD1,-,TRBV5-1,CASSLGTGVYNEQFF,TGCGCCAGCAGCTTGGGGACAGGGGTCTACAATGAGCAGTTCTTC
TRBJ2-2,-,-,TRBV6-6,CASSYSSTVTGELFF,TGTGCCAGCAGTTACTCGTCTACAGTCACCGGGGAGCTGTTTTTT
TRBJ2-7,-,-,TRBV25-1,CASSSLAMTGSSSYEQYF,TGTGCCAGCAGCTCCTTGGCAATGACCGGTTCTAGCTCCTACGAGCAGTACTTC
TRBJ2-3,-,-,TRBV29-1,CSPPTPPKYKDTQYF,TGCAGCCCCCCAACACCACCAAAATATAAGGATACGCAGTATTTT
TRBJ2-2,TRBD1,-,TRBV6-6,CASSQTGSGELFF,TGTGCCAGCAGTCAGACAGGGTCCGGGGAGCTGTTTTTT
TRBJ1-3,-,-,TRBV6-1,CASSEGFYSGNTIYF,TGTGCCAGCAGTGAAGGCTTCTACTCTGGAAACACCATATATTTT
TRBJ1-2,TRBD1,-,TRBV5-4,CASSYPGQRAAGYTF,TGTGCCAGCAGCTATCCGGGACAGAGGGCGGCTGGCTACACCTTC
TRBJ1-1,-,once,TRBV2,CASTNRGNTEAFF,TGTGCCAGCACCAACCGAGGGAACACTGAAGCTTTCTTT
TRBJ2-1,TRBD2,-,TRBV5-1,CASSFSLAGVHNEQFF,TGCGCCAGCAGCTTTAGTCTAGCGGGGGTCCACAATGAGCAGTTCTTC
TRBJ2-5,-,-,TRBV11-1,CASSTRSGEQYF,TGTGCCAGCAGCACACGGTCCGGGGAGCAGTACTTC
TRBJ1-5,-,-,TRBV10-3,CAISAGWHQDQPQHF,TGTGCCATCAGTGCTGGTTGGCATCAGGATCAGCCCCAGCATTTT
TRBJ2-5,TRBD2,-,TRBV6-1,CASSYWGGGETQYF,TGTGCCAGCAGTTATTGGGGGGGAGGAGAGACCCAGTACTTC
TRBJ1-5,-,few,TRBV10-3,CAISVGGTEPQHF,TGTGCCATCAGTGTGGGGGGGACGGAGCCCCAGCATTTT
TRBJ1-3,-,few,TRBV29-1,CSVPGNSGNTIYF,TGCAGCGTGCCAGGAAACTCTGGAAACACCATATATTTT
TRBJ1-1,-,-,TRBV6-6,CASSALLTAEAFF,TGTGCCAGCAGTGCCCTACTCACTGCTGAAGCTTTCTTT
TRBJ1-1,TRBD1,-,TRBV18,CASSPDRARTEAFF,TGTGCCAGCTCACCCGACAGGGCCCGGACTGAAGCTTTCTTT
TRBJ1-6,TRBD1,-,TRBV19,CASSPPRTGGPLHF,TGTGCCAGTAGTCCTCCAAGGACAGGGGGTCCCCTCCACTTT
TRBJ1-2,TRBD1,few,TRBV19,CASTPTGGGYGYTF,TGTGCCAGTACCCCCACAGGGGGCGGCTATGGCTACACCTTC
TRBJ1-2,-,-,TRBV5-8,CASSFGAYGYTF,TGTGCCAGCAGCTTTGGGGCCTATGGCTACACCTTC
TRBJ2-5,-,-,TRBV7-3,CASSLGGRETQYF,TGTGCCAGCAGCTTAGGAGGGCGAGAGACCCAGTACTTC
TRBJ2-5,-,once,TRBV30,CAWSVGGAETQYF,TGTGCCTGGAGTGTAGGAGGTGCGGAGACCCAGTACTTC
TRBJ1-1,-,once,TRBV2,CASSSQGVMNTEAFF,TGTGCCAGCAGTAGTCAGGGCGTTATGAACACTGAAGCTTTCTTT
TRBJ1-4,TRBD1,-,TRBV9,CASSDDRDGEKLFF,TGTGCCAGCAGCGACGACAGGGACGGTGAAAAACTGTTTTTT
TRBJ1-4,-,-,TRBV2,CASRPLGLTNEKLFF,TGTGCCAGCAGGCCCTTGGGACTAACTAATGAAAAACTGTTTTTT
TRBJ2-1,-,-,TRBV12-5,CASGTGTGGGDSYNEQFF,TGTGCTAGTGGAACCGGGACAGGAGGGGGGGACTCCTACAATGAGCAGTTCTTC
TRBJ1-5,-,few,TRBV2,CASSDQDNQPQHF,TGTGCCAGCAGTGATCAGGATAATCAGCCCCAGCATTTT
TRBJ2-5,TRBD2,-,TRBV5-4,CASSLWGGETQYF,TGTGCCAGCAGCTTGTGGGGGGGGGAGACCCAGTACTTC
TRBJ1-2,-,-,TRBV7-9,CASSLGPYGYTF,TGTGCCAGCAGTCTTGGGCCTTATGGCTACACCTTC
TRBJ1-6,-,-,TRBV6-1,CASRTGSSYNSPLHF,TGTGCCAGCCGGACGGGAAGCTCCTATAATTCACCCCTCCACTTT
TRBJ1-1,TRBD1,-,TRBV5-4,CASSPQQGDTEAFF,TGTGCCAGCAGCCCGCAACAGGGGGACACTGAAGCTTTCTTT
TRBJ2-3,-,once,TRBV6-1,CASSPGTDTQYF,TGTGCCAGCAGTCCAGGGACAGATACGCAGTATTTT
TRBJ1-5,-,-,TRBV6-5,CASSGRGINQPQHF,TGTGCCAGCAGTGGGAGGGGTATCAATCAGCCCCAGCATTTT
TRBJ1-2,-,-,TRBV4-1,CASSQESQIYGYTF,TGCGCCAGCAGCCAAGAGTCACAAATTTATGGCTACACCTTC
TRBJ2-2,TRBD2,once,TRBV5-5,CASSVPLAGGHGELFF,TGTGCCAGCAGCGTACCACTAGCGGGGGGGCACGGGGAGCTGTTTTTT
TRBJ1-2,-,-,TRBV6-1,CASSEKEHYGYTF,TGTGCCAGCAGTGAAAAGGAGCACTATGGCTACACCTTC
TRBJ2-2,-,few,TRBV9,CASSVLGPDGELFF,TGTGCCAGCAGCGTACTGGGGCCGGACGGGGAGCTGTTTTTT
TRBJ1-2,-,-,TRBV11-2,CASSLDILWGGGYTF,TGTGCCAGCAGCTTAGATATTCTGTGGGGGGGTGGCTACACCTTC
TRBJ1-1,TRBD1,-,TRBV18,CASSPTQGGTEAFF,TGTGCCAGCTCACCGACGCAGGGGGGCACTGAAGCTTTCTTT
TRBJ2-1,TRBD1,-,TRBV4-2,CASSPPGQGGDEQFF,TGTGCCAGCAGCCCGCCGGGACAGGGGGGCGATGAGCAGTTCTTC
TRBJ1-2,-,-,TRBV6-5,CASSYIGPASGTF,TGTGCCAGCAGTTACATTGGTCCCGCTTCAGGAACCTTC